This is a list of T cell receptor beta chains from one sample in a study of OX40 agonist ivuxolimab in advanced cancers. Using immunoSEQ multiplex PCR, the repertoire was profiled, and TCRdb retains in-frame clones only, with some absent. Here the sample spans tens of thousands of clones, 91% being singletons. This material consisted of CD4+ or CD8+ T cells sorted from blood, taken in a trial of the OX40 agonist ivuxolimab. Source of these receptors: an adult with an advanced solid tumor such as melanoma, head and neck, liver or kidney cancer. CDR3s include the opening cysteine and the closing phenylalanine or tryptophan. A D gene is named only where the DNA matches it firmly. Clone size is given for some rows only: seen once, a few or many times, or a class if the clone is expanded.

clone_size,d_call,j_call,v_call,cdr3_nt,cdr3_aa
-,TRBD1,TRBJ2-5,TRBV7-2,TGTGCCAGCAGCCCTCAGGGGGCGAAAGAGACCCAGTACTTC,CASSPQGAKETQYF
once,-,TRBJ1-4,TRBV5-1,TGCGCCAGCAGTCCGTTTGGAACTAATGAAAAACTGTTTTTT,CASSPFGTNEKLFF
-,TRBD2,TRBJ2-1,TRBV18,TGTGCCAGCTCACCCCTAGCGGGGTATGAGCAGTTCTTC,CASSPLAGYEQFF
-,TRBD1,TRBJ1-1,TRBV25-1,TGTGCCAGCAGTACAGGGGGCACTGAAGCTTTCTTT,CASSTGGTEAFF
-,-,TRBJ2-3,TRBV10-3,TGTGCCATCCACAGGGATTTCACAGATACGCAGTATTTT,CAIHRDFTDTQYF
-,-,TRBJ1-3,TRBV7-2,TGTGCCAGCGGTCGTAGATCTGAAAACACCATATATTTT,CASGRRSENTIYF
-,-,TRBJ2-1,TRBV19,TGTGCCAGTAGTTCGATCGTCGACGGTGAGCAGTTCTTC,CASSSIVDGEQFF
-,-,TRBJ2-2,TRBV5-1,TGCGCCAGCAGCTTGCCGGGGGCGAACACCGGGGAGCTGTTTTTT,CASSLPGANTGELFF
-,-,TRBJ1-2,TRBV10-3,TGTGCCATCAGTCCGGACAGAAGGGATTCCTATGGCTACACCTTC,CAISPDRRDSYGYTF
-,-,TRBJ2-1,TRBV2,TGTGCCAGCAGTGAACGGGTCAGCCGCAATGAGCAGTTCTTC,CASSERVSRNEQFF
-,-,TRBJ1-5,TRBV19,TGTGCCAGTAGTCTGTCGGCATCGAGCAATCAGCCCCAGCATTTT,CASSLSASSNQPQHF
once,-,TRBJ1-4,TRBV6-1,TGTGCCAGCAGTGAAGCAGTTGGACAGTCGAATGAAAAACTGTTTTTT,CASSEAVGQSNEKLFF
-,TRBD2,TRBJ2-2,TRBV6-6,TGTGCCAGCCGGGAAGGACTAGCGGGGGTCACCGGGGAGCTGTTTTTT,CASREGLAGVTGELFF
-,TRBD2,TRBJ2-5,TRBV5-1,TGCGCCAGCAGCTTGCGGACTAGCGGGGGGCTGGGAGAGACCCAGTACTTC,CASSLRTSGGLGETQYF
once,-,TRBJ1-2,TRBV28,TGTGCCACTTACGGGACGGTCTATGGCTACACCTTC,CATYGTVYGYTF
few,-,TRBJ1-5,TRBV6-1,TGTGCCAGCAGTGAAGACGGAGGGAGGGAACAGCCCCAGCATTTT,CASSEDGGREQPQHF
-,-,TRBJ1-6,TRBV2,TGTGCCAGCAGCCAAGGACGGATTAATTCACCCCTCCACTTT,CASSQGRINSPLHF
-,TRBD1,TRBJ1-2,TRBV2,TGTGCCAGCAGAAACACAGGGGTTATGGGTCATGGCTACACCTTC,CASRNTGVMGHGYTF
once,-,TRBJ1-2,TRBV6-5,TGTGCCAGCAGTGACACCTTTAACTATGGCTACACCTTC,CASSDTFNYGYTF
-,TRBD2,TRBJ2-3,TRBV11-2,TGTGCCAGCAGCTTATTGGTACTCGGGGCGGGAGGCACAGATACGCAGTATTTT,CASSLLVLGAGGTDTQYF
-,TRBD2,TRBJ2-2,TRBV28,TGTGCCAGCAGTTTGGGACTAGCCCGGTACACCGGGGAGCTGTTTTTT,CASSLGLARYTGELFF
-,-,TRBJ2-6,TRBV18,TGTGCCAGCTCACCCCAGGGGGGGCGGTCTGGGGCCAACGTCCTGACTTTC,CASSPQGGRSGANVLTF
-,-,TRBJ2-1,TRBV29-1,TGCAGCGTGGCCCGAGGCGGCTCCTACAATGAGCAGTTCTTC,CSVARGGSYNEQFF
-,-,TRBJ2-3,TRBV27,TGTGCCAGCAGGTACAGGGGGGGCCCAGATACGCAGTATTTT,CASRYRGGPDTQYF
-,-,TRBJ2-1,TRBV5-4,TGTGCCAGCAGAGAGCAGTCTAGCTGGGACAATGAGCAGTTCTTC,CASREQSSWDNEQFF
-,-,TRBJ2-1,TRBV29-1,TGCAGCGTTGAAAGCCCAGGGCGGAATGAGCAGTTCTTC,CSVESPGRNEQFF
-,TRBD1,TRBJ2-5,TRBV7-9,TGTGCCAGCAGCTTAGGGGACAGGGTTACCTTTCTGTACTTC,CASSLGDRVTFLYF
-,-,TRBJ2-1,TRBV27,TGTGCCAGCACAGCTTTAAGGGGGTCGGGCAATGAGCAGTTCTTC,CASTALRGSGNEQFF
-,TRBD2,TRBJ2-3,TRBV5-1,TGCGCCAGTTCCAGCGGGGGCGCGGATACGCAGTATTTT,CASSSGGADTQYF
-,-,TRBJ2-3,TRBV19,TGTGCCAGTAGTATAGGACAAGGGTCGGGCGATACGCAGTATTTT,CASSIGQGSGDTQYF
-,TRBD2,TRBJ2-3,TRBV28,TGTGCCAGCAGTCCGCTAGCGGATAGCACAGATACGCAGTATTTT,CASSPLADSTDTQYF
-,-,TRBJ2-6,TRBV6-1,TGTGCCACCAAGAGGGACTCTGGGGCCAACGTCCTGACTTTC,CATKRDSGANVLTF
-,-,TRBJ2-2,TRBV6-4,TGTGCCAGCAGTGACGGGCAGAACACCGGGGAGCTGTTTTTT,CASSDGQNTGELFF
once,-,TRBJ2-6,TRBV5-4,TGTGCCAGCAGCACAGGGTTTCGAGGTGGGGCCAACGTCCTGACTTTC,CASSTGFRGGANVLTF
-,TRBD1,TRBJ1-1,TRBV7-8,TGTGCCAGCAGGTTCAGGGGGAGTGGGAACACTGAAGCTTTCTTT,CASRFRGSGNTEAFF
-,TRBD1,TRBJ2-7,TRBV11-2,TGTGCCAGCAGACCCGGGACAGGGCTCTCCTACGAGCAGTACTTC,CASRPGTGLSYEQYF
-,-,TRBJ2-7,TRBV6-9,TGTGCCAGCAGTTACTGGACCCTCTACGAGCAGTACTTC,CASSYWTLYEQYF
-,TRBD1,TRBJ2-7,TRBV28,TGTGCCAGCAGTTCGACAGGGGGGTTCTCCTACGAGCAGTACTTC,CASSSTGGFSYEQYF
-,-,TRBJ2-3,TRBV7-2,TGTGCCATACATAGGGACAGCACAGATACGCAGTATTTT,CAIHRDSTDTQYF
-,TRBD2,TRBJ2-3,TRBV29-1,TGCAGCGTTGGGGGGACTATCGTTCATACGCAGTATTTT,CSVGGTIVHTQYF
-,-,TRBJ2-1,TRBV5-1,TGCGCCAGCAGCTTCGCCGGGGCGGGGTCACTTATCGATGAGCAGTTCTTC,CASSFAGAGSLIDEQFF
-,TRBD2,TRBJ2-1,TRBV4-2,TGTGCCAGCAGCCAAGATAGCGGGACGAGCTCCTACAATGAGCAGTTCTTC,CASSQDSGTSSYNEQFF
-,-,TRBJ2-7,TRBV15,TGTGCCACCAGCAGAGATCCCTCGGCGGGAACCTACGAGCAGTACTTC,CATSRDPSAGTYEQYF
once,-,TRBJ1-5,TRBV28,TGTGCCAGCAGTTTATTGGTTGGCAGGACCGTCAATCAGCCCCAGCATTTT,CASSLLVGRTVNQPQHF
-,TRBD2,TRBJ2-1,TRBV6-1,TGTGCCAGCAGAGGACTAGCGGGAGGTGCCAATGAGCAGTTCTTC,CASRGLAGGANEQFF
-,-,TRBJ1-2,TRBV18,TGTGCCAGCTCACCACCGTCCGTTAACTATGGCTACACCTTC,CASSPPSVNYGYTF
-,-,TRBJ1-2,TRBV6-5,TGTGCCAGCACCGGGAGGGGTCGCAACTATGGCTACACCTTC,CASTGRGRNYGYTF
-,TRBD2,TRBJ2-1,TRBV2,TGTGCCAGCAAGCTCGGACTAGCGGTTCAGGAGCAGTTCTTC,CASKLGLAVQEQFF
-,-,TRBJ2-3,TRBV5-1,TGCGCCAGCAGGGCGATGGGACATTGGACAGATACGCAGTATTTT,CASRAMGHWTDTQYF